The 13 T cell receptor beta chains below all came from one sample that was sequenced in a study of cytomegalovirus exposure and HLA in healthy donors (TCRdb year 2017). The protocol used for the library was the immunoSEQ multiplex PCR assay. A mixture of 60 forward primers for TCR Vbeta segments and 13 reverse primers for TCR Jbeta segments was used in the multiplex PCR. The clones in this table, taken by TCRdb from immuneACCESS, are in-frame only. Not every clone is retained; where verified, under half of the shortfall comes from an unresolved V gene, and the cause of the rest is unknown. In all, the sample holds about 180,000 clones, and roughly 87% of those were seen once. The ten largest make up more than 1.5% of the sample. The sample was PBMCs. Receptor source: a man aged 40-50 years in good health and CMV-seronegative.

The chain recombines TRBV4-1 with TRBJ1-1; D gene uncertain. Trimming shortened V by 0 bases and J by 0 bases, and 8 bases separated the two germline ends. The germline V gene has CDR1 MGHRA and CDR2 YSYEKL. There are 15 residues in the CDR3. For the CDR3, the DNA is TGCGCCAGCAGCCAAGAAGCGTTTATGAACACTGAAGCTTTCTTT. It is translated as CASSQEAFMNTEAFF.

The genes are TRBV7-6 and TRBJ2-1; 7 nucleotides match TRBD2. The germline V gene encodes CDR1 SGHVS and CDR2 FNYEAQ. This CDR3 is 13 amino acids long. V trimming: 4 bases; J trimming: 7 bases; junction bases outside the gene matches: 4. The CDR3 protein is CASSSSGGNEQFF. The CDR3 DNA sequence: TGTGCCAGCAGCTCCTCGGGGGGTAATGAGCAGTTCTTC.

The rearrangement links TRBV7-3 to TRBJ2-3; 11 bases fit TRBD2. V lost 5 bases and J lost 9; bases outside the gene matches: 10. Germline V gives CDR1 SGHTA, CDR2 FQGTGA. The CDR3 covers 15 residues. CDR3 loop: CASSPTGIAGGTQYF. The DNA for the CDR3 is TGTGCCAGCAGCCCCACTGGGATAGCGGGAGGGACGCAGTATTTT.

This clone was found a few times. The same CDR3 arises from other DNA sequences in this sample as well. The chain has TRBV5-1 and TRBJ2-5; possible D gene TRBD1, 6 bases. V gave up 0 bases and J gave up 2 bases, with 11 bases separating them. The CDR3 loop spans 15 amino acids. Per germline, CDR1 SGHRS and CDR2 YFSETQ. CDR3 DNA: TGCGCCAGCAGCTTGGGCAGGGGTCAACAAGAGACCCAGTACTTC. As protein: CASSLGRGQQETQYF. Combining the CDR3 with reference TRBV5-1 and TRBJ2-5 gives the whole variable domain KAGVTQTPRYLIKTRGQQVTLSCSPISGHRSVSWYQQTPGQGLQFLFEYFSETQRNKGNFPGRFSGRQFSNSRSEMNVSTLELGDSALYLCASSLGRGQQETQYFGPGTRLLVL.

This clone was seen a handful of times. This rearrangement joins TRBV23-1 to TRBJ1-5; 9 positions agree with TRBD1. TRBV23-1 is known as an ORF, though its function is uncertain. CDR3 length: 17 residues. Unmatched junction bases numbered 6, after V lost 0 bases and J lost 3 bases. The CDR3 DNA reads TGCGCCAGCAGTCAATCAGGAGGGACAGGGATCAATCAGCCCCAGCATTTT. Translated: CASSQSGGTGINQPQHF.

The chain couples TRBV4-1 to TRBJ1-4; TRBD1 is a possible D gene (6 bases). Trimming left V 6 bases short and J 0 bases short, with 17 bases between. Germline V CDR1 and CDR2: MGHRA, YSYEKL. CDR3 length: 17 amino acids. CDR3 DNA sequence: TGCGCCAGCAGACAGTTAACGACAGGAGCAACTAATGAAAAACTGTTTTTT. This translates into CASRQLTTGATNEKLFF.

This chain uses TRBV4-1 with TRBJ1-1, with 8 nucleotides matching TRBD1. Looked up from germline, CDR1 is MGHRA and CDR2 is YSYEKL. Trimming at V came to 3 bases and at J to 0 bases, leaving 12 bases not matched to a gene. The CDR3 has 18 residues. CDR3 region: CASSHFVTGARMNTEAFF. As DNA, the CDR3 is TGCGCCAGCAGCCATTTTGTGACAGGGGCCCGCATGAACACTGAAGCTTTCTTT.

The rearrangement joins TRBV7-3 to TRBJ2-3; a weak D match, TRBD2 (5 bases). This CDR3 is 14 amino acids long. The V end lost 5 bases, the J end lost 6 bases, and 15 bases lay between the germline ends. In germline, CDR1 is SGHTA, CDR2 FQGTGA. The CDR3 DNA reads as TGTGCCAGCAGCCTCGGGGTAGCAACGGATACGCAGTATTTT. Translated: CASSLGVATDTQYF.

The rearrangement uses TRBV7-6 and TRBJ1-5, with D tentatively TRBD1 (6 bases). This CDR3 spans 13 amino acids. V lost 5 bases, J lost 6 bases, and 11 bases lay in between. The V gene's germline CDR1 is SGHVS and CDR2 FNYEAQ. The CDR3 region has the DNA TGTGCCAGCAGCCCTACAGGGTTTCAGCCCCAGCATTTT. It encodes CASSPTGFQPQHF.

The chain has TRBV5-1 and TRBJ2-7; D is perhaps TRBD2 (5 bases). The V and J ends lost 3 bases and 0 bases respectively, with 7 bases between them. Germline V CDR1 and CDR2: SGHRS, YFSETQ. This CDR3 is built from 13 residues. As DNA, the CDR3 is TGCGCCAGCAGCTCCGGGAACTCCTACGAGCAGTACTTC. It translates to CASSSGNSYEQYF.

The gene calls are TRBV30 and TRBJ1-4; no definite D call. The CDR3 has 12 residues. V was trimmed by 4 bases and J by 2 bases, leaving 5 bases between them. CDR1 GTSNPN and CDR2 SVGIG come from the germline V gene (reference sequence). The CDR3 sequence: CAWTGTNEKLFF. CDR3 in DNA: TGTGCCTGGACAGGCACTAATGAAAAACTGTTTTTT.

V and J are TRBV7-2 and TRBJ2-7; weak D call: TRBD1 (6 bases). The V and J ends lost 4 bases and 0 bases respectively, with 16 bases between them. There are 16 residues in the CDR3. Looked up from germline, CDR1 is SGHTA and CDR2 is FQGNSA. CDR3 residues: CASSSLLTGISYEQYF. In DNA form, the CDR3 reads TGTGCCAGCAGCTCACTCTTGACAGGAATCTCCTACGAGCAGTACTTC.

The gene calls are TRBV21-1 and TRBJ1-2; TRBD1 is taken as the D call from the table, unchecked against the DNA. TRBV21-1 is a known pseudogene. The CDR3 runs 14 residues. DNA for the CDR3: TGTGCCAGCAGCTCCCCCATGACAGGACACTGGCAATGTTTC. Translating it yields CASSSPMTGHWQCF.